A single sample gave rise to the 18 T cell receptor beta chains below, sequenced in a study of CD8 T cells in Susac syndrome. After extraction with the RNeasy kit, about 0.5 to 1 ug of the RNA was reverse transcribed using random hexamers. A single record per CDR3 protein comes from TCRdb applying MiXCR to the immunoSEQ multiplex PCR reads. This table has roughly 160,000 distinct CDR3 sequences, about 94% appearing once. The source material was CD4+ T cells from PBMCs. The receptors originated from a human donor in good health.

The chain joins TRBV12-3 or TRBV12-4 to TRBJ2-7; possible D gene TRBD1, 6 bases. Trimming stripped 8 bases from V and 6 bases from J, with 17 bases between. CDR3 length equals 13 residues. The CDR3 DNA sequence: TGTGCCAGCCGAAGTGGGGGCCCTGGCGAGCAGTACTTC. Translating it yields CASRSGGPGEQYF.

V usage is TRBV6-5 and J usage is TRBJ1-5; D perhaps matches TRBD1 (5 bases). This CDR3 has 15 residues. With 0 bases removed from V and 3 bases from J, the gap between germline ends came to 9 bases. Germline V gene lookup returns CDR1 MNHEY and CDR2 SVGAGI. CDR3 nucleotide sequence: TGTGCCAGCAGTTACTCGTCCGGGGCCAATCAGCCCCAGCATTTT. Translation: CASSYSSGANQPQHF.

The chain carries TRBV20-1 and TRBJ1-4; no definite D call. Germline CDR1 DFQATT, CDR2 SNEGSKA (reference sequence). Trimming removed 5 bases from V and 8 bases from J, with 15 bases in between. The CDR3 totals 13 residues. CDR3 residues: CSAVAGYEEKLFF. The CDR3 DNA reads as TGCAGTGCTGTCGCCGGTTACGAGGAAAAACTGTTTTTT.

This clonotype was counted once. CDR3: CASRRQGQPQHF. In DNA, the CDR3 is TGTGCCAGCAGACGACAGGGGCAGCCCCAGCATTTT. The chain links TRBV12-3 or TRBV12-4 to TRBJ1-5; 8 positions match TRBD1. The ends lost 6 bases at V and 7 bases at J; junction bases unmatched: 2. This CDR3 is built from 12 residues.

The V and J genes are TRBV3-1 and TRBJ1-6; possibly TRBD1 for D (5 bases). This CDR3 has 18 amino acids. The germline V gene has CDR1 LGHDT and CDR2 YNNKEL (reference sequence). V shed 2 bases and J shed 4 bases, with 18 bases lying between them. The DNA of the CDR3 is TGTGCCAGCAGCCAAACTATCCCCGGGGGGAGTTATAATTCACCCCTCCACTTT. This codes for CASSQTIPGGSYNSPLHF.

V gene TRBV9 combines with J gene TRBJ2-1; TRBD2 aligns across 10 bases. V dropped 0 bases and J dropped 8; count of bases not matched to a gene: 5. The CDR3 runs to 15 residues. Germline V gives CDR1 SGDLS, CDR2 YYNGEE. CDR3 loop: CASSVEGTSVDEQFF. CDR3 nucleotide sequence: TGTGCCAGCAGCGTAGAGGGGACTAGCGTGGATGAGCAGTTCTTC.

The chain uses TRBV5-1 and TRBJ2-1, with D possibly matching TRBD2 (5 bases). From germline, CDR1 is SGHRS and CDR2 YFSETQ. CDR3 length: 15 amino acids. V was shortened by 6 bases and J by 5 bases, with 18 bases between the two germline ends. CDR3 sequence (DNA): TGCGCCAGCAACCCCGTCCCGGGAAACCACAATGAGCAGTTCTTC. Its translation: CASNPVPGNHNEQFF.

The genes are TRBV6-2 or TRBV6-3 and TRBJ2-5; D is unresolved. The germline V gene has CDR1 MNHEY and CDR2 SVGEGT. V was shortened by 0 bases and J by 2 bases, with 4 bases between the two germline ends. The CDR3 consists of 13 residues. CDR3 loop: CASSYSNQETQYF. CDR3 coding DNA: TGTGCCAGCAGTTACTCCAATCAAGAGACCCAGTACTTC.

The rearrangement links TRBV20-1 to TRBJ2-5; 7 bases agree with TRBD1. CDR3 length: 14 amino acids. Losses at the gene ends were 4 bases for V and 5 bases for J; bases not matched to a gene: 10. Looked up from germline, CDR1 is DFQATT and CDR2 is SNEGSKA (reference sequence). The CDR3 region has the DNA TGCAGTGCTAACAGGGGCCGGATGGCTGAGACCCAGTACTTC. Translated: CSANRGRMAETQYF.

This chain connects TRBV23-1 to TRBJ1-1; 8 bases map to TRBD1. TRBV23-1 is reported as an ORF; its role is uncertain. The CDR3 length is 15 residues. Germline trimming cut 3 bases from V and 1 base from J; bases unmatched to any gene: 4. CDR3 sequence reads: CASSQKTGENTEAFF. CDR3 nucleotides: TGCGCCAGCAGTCAGAAGACAGGGGAGAACACTGAAGCTTTCTTT.

The chain combines TRBV30 with TRBJ1-5; 8 nucleotides line up with TRBD1. The CDR3 spans 15 residues. Germline loops: CDR1 GTSNPN, CDR2 SVGIG (reference sequence). V shed 0 bases, J shed 7 bases, and the junction held 8 bases outside the gene matches. The CDR3 spells CAWSVGTGLEQPQHF. The CDR3 coding sequence is TGTGCCTGGAGTGTAGGGACAGGTCTAGAGCAGCCCCAGCATTTT. The full variable domain, rest sourced from reference TRBV30 and TRBJ1-5, is SQTIHQWPATLVQPVGSPLSLECTVEGTSNPNLYWYRQAAGRGLQLLFYSVGIGQISSEVPQNLSASRPQDRQFILSSKKLLLSDSGFYLCAWSVGTGLEQPQHFGDGTRLSIL.

This chain links TRBV20-1 with TRBJ2-3; D is ambiguous. The CDR3 extends over 14 amino acids. The germline CDR1 and CDR2 sequences are DFQATT and SNEGSKA (reference sequence). Trimming took 0 bases from V and 8 from J, leaving 15 bases between them. The CDR3 DNA sequence: TGCAGTGCTAGAGATCCCGGGTCCCGGAGTACGCAGTATTTT. Translated: CSARDPGSRSTQYF.

This clonotype has just one count. The chain employs TRBV30 and TRBJ2-5, with TRBD2 as a possible D gene (5 bases). Germline CDR1 is GTSNPN and CDR2 is SVGIG (reference sequence). The CDR3 is 14 amino acids. The ends were cut back, 2 bases at V and 5 bases at J, with 15 bases in the middle. CDR3 DNA sequence: TGTGCCTGGAGTCCCCCCCCCGGGGTCGAGACCCAGTACTTC. Translation gives CAWSPPPGVETQYF.

The rearrangement uses TRBV6-2 or TRBV6-3 and TRBJ2-7; no definite D call. This CDR3 has 16 residues. Trimming removed 2 bases from V and 3 bases from J, with 17 bases in between. Germline V gives CDR1 MNHEY, CDR2 SVGEGT. In DNA form, the CDR3 reads TGTGCCAGCAGTTACGATGGGGAACTAACTAACTACGAGCAGTACTTC. Its protein is CASSYDGELTNYEQYF.

This chain uses TRBV27 with TRBJ1-2; D may be TRBD1 (6 bases). CDR3 size: 13 residues. V lost 6 bases, J lost 4 bases, and 12 bases lay in between. Germline V CDR1 and CDR2: MNHEY, SMNVEV (reference sequence). The CDR3 region has the DNA TGTGCCAGCAGAGCTGGGGGCGGCTATGGCTACACCTTC. Amino acid sequence: CASRAGGGYGYTF.

The V call is TRBV28, the J call TRBJ1-2; TRBD1 matches at 7 bases. CDR1 is MDHEN and CDR2 is SYDVKM in the germline V gene. V shed 6 bases, J shed 0 bases, and the junction held 1 base outside the gene matches. The length of the CDR3 is 13 residues. The CDR3 spells CASRRGPNYGYTF. The CDR3 coding sequence is TGTGCCAGCAGGAGGGGGCCTAACTATGGCTACACCTTC.

The J gene is TRBJ2-5, the V gene TRBV9; D perhaps matches TRBD1 (5 bases). Trimming cost V 3 bases and J 4 bases, with 10 bases left between them. This CDR3 region has 13 residues. In germline, CDR1 is SGDLS, CDR2 YYNGEE. CDR3 loop: CASSETVSETQYF. CDR3 sequence (DNA): TGTGCCAGCAGCGAGACAGTGTCAGAGACCCAGTACTTC.

This chain links TRBV18 with TRBJ1-1; D unclear. This CDR3 contains 12 residues. Trimming stripped 4 bases from V and 5 bases from J, with 8 bases between. CDR1 is KGHSH and CDR2 is LQKENI in the germline V gene. CDR3 amino acids: CASSHTRTEAFF. The DNA of the CDR3 is TGTGCCAGCTCACACACCAGGACTGAAGCTTTCTTT.